The present entry profiles one T cell receptor (beta chain) with its context. TCRdb's copy holds only in-frame clones and misses some; the assay was immunoSEQ multiplex PCR. The data contain about 280,000 clones, about 90% of them singletons. These data originate in a study of blood T cell repertoires in COVID-19. Germline V lookup: CDR1 MDHEN, CDR2 SYDVKM. Trimming took 5 bases from V and 0 from J; bases not matched to a gene: 9. The CDR3 length is 18 residues. The specimen sequenced was PBMCs or T cells enriched from blood (not recorded which). This TCR derives from a woman aged 25 to 39 with acute COVID-19. The chain employs TRBV28 and TRBJ1-4, with 10 bases aligning to TRBD1. CDR3 sequence (DNA): TGTGCCAGCAGTGTACCGGGACAGGGGCGAACAACTAATGAAAAACTGTTTTTT. It specifies CASSVPGQGRTTNEKLFF.